This T cell receptor (beta chain) was obtained from a study of T-cell reconstitution after alpha-beta-depleted transplantation in children. In this sample, this clonotype turned up many times. A junction boundary mismatches the germline segment, possibly from a read error. Germline lookup yields CDR1 SGHRS and CDR2 YFSETQ. The CDR3 runs 15 residues. It was with unique molecular identifiers that the TCRbeta library was prepared. Each CDR3 protein gets one entry after TCRdb re-called the PCR reads with MiXCR. This table holds some 550,000 distinct CDR3 sequences, around 18% found once. V usage is TRBV5-1 and J usage is TRBJ2-7, with TRBD1 matching over 7 bases. The clonotype was recovered from a human donor who donated a stem cell graft to a child with acute lymphoblastic leukemia. The sequences come from PBMCs from the stem cell graft donor, collected from the stem cell graft. The DNA for the CDR3 is TGCGCCAGCAGTTTGGCACGGGACAGCTCCTACGAGCAGTACTTC. Amino acid sequence: CASSLARDSSYEQYF.